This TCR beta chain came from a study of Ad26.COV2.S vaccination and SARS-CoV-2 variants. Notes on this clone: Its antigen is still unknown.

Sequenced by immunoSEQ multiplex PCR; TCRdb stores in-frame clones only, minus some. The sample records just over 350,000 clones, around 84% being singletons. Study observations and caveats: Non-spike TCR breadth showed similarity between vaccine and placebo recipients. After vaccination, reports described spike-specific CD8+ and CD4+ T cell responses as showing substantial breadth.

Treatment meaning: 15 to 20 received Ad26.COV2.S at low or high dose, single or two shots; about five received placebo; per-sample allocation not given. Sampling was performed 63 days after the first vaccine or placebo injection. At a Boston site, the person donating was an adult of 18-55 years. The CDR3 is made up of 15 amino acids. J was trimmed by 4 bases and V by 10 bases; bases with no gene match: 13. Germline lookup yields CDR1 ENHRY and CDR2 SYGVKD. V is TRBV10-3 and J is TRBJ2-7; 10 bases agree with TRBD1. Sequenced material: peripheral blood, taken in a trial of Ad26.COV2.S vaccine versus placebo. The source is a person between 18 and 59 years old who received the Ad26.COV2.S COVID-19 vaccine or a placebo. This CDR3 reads CASGEPGQGYYEQYF. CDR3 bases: TGTGCCAGCGGTGAACCGGGACAGGGGTATTACGAGCAGTACTTC.